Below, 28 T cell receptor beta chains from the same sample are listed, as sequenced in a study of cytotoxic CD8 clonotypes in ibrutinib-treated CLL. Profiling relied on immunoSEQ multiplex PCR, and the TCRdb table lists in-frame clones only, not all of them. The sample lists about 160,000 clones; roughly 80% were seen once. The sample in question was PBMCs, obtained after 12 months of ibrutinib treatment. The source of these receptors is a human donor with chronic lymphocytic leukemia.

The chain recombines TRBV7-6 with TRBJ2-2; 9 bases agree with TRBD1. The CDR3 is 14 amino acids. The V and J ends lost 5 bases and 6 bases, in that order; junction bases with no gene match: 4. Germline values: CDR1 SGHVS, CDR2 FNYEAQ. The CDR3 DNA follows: TGTGCCAGCAGCGGGACAGGGTGGTCCGGGGAGCTGTTTTTT. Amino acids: CASSGTGWSGELFF.

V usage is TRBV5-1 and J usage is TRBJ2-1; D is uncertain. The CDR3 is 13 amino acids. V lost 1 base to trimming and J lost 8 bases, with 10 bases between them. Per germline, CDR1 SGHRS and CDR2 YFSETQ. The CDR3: CASSLLASDEQFF. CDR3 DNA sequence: TGCGCCAGCAGCTTGCTCGCGTCCGATGAGCAGTTCTTC.

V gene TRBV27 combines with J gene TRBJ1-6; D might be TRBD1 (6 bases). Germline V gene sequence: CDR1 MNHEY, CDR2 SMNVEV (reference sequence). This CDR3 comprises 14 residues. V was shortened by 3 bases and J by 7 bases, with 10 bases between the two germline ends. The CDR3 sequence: CASSFRGQNSPLHF. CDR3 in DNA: TGTGCCAGCAGTTTCAGGGGACAAAATTCACCCCTCCACTTT.

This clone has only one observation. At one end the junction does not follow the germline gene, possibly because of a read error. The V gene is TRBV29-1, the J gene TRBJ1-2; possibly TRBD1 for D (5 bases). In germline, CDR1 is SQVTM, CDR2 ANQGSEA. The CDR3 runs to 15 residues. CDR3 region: CSVEDGFSRGYGYNF. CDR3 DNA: TGCAGCGTTGAAGACGGTTTTTCAAGGGGCTATGGCTACAACTTC.

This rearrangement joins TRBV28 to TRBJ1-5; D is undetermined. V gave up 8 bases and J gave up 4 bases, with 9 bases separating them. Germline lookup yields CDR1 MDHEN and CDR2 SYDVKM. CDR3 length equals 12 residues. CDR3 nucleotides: TGTGCCAGCCGATTGAGGAATCAGCCCCAGCATTTT. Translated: CASRLRNQPQHF.

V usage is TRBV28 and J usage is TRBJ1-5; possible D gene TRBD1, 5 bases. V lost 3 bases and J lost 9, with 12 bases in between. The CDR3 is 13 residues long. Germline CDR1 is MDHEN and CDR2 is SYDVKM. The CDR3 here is CASSLSGGRPQHF. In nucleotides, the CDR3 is TGTGCCAGCAGTTTGAGTGGGGGAAGGCCCCAGCATTTT.

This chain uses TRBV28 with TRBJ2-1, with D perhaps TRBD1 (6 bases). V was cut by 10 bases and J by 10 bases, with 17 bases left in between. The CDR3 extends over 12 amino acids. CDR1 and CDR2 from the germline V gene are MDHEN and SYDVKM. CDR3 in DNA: TGTGCCACTTCCCCGGGACACGGCGAGCAGTTCTTC. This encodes CATSPGHGEQFF.

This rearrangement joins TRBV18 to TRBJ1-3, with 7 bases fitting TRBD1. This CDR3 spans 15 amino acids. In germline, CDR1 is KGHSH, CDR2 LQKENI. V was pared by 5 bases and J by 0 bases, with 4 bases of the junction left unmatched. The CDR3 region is CASSTGTDSGNTIYF. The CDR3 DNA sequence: TGTGCCAGCTCAACCGGGACAGACTCTGGAAACACCATATATTTT.

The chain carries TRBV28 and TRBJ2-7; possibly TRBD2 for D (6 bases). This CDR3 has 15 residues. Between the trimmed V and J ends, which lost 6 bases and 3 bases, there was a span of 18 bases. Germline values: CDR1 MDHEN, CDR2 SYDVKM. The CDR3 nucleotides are TGTGCCAGCAGCAACGCCTGGGGGGACCTCTACGAGCAGTACTTC. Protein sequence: CASSNAWGDLYEQYF.

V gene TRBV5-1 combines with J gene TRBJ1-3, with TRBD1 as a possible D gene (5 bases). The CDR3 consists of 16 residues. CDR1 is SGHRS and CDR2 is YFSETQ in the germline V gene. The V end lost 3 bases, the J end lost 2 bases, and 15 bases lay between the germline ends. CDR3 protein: CASSYSGASTGNTIYF. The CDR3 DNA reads TGCGCCAGCAGCTACTCCGGGGCCAGTACTGGAAACACCATATATTTT.

CDR3 sequence (DNA): TGTGCCAGCAGCCTACAGGGTTACTATAGCAATGAGCAGTTCTTC. Its translation is CASSLQGYYSNEQFF. The chain has TRBV7-3 and TRBJ2-1; D is possibly TRBD1 (6 bases). The CDR3 is 15 amino acids. The germline V and J ends were trimmed by 5 bases and 6 bases, with 17 bases remaining between them. The germline V gene encodes CDR1 SGHTA and CDR2 FQGTGA.

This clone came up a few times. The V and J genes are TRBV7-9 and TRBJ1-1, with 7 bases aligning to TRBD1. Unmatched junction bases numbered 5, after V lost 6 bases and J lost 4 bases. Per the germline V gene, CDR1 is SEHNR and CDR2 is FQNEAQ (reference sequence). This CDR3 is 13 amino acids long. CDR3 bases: TGTGCCAGCAGTCGTGACAGGGCCACTGAAGCTTTCTTT. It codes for CASSRDRATEAFF.

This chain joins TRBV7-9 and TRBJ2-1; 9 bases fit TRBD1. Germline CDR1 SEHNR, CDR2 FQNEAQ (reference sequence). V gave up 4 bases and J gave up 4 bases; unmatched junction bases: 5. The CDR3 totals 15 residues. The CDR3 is CASSSGTGSYNEQFF. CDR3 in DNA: TGTGCCAGCAGCTCCGGGACAGGGTCTTACAATGAGCAGTTCTTC. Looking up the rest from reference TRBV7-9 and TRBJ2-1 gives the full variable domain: DTGVSQNPRHKITKRGQNVTFRCDPISEHNRLYWYRQTLGQGPEFLTYFQNEAQLEKSRLLSDRFSAERPKGSFSTLEIQRTEQGDSAMYLCASSSGTGSYNEQFFGPGTRLTVL.

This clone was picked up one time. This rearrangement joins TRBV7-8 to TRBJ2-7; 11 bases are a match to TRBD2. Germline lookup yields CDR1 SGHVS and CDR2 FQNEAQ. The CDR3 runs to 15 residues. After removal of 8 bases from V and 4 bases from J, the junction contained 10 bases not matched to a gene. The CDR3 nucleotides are TGTGCCAGCGGCCCTTCCCTAGCGGGAGGTTACGAGCAGTACTTC. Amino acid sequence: CASGPSLAGGYEQYF.

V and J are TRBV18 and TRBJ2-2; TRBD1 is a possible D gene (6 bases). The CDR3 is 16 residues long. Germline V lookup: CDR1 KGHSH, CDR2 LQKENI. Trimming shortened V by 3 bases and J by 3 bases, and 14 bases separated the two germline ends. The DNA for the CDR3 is TGTGCCAGCTCACCTTCAGCTGGACAGCACACCGGGGAGCTGTTTTTT. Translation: CASSPSAGQHTGELFF.

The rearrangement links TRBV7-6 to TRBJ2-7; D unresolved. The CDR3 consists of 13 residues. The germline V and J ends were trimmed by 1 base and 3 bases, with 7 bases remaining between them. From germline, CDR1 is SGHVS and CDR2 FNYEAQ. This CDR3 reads CASSLDLYYEQYF. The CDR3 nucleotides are TGTGCCAGCAGCTTAGACCTTTACTACGAGCAGTACTTC.

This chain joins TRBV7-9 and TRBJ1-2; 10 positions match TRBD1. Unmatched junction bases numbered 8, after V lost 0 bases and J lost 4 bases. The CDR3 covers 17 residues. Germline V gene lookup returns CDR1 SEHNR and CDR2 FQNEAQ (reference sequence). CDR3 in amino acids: CASSLAWDRGSFYGYTF. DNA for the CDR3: TGTGCCAGCAGCTTAGCGTGGGACAGGGGAAGTTTCTATGGCTACACCTTC.

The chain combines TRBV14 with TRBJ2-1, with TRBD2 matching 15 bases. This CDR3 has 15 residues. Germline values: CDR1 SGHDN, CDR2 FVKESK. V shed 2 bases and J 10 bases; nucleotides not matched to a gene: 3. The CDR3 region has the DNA TGTGCCAGCAGCCAACGGACTAGCGGGGGGGCGGAGCAGTTCTTC. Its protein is CASSQRTSGGAEQFF. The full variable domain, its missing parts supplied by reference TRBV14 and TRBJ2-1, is EAGVTQFPSHSVIEKGQTVTLRCDPISGHDNLYWYRRVMGKEIKFLLHFVKESKQDESGMPNNRFLAERTGGTYSTLKVQPAELEDSGVYFCASSQRTSGGAEQFFGPGTRLTVL.

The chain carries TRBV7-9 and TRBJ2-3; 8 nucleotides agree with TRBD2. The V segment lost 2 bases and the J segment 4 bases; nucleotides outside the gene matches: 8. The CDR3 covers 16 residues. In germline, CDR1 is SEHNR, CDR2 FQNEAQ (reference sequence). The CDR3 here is CASSLFSGSNPDTQYF. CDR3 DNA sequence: TGTGCCAGCAGCTTATTCAGCGGGAGTAACCCAGATACGCAGTATTTT.

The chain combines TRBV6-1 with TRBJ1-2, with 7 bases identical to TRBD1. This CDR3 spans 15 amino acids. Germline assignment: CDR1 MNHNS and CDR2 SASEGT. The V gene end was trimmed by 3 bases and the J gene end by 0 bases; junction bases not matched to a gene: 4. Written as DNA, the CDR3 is TGTGCCAGCAGTGATTGGACAGGTCCTAACTATGGCTACACCTTC. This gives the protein CASSDWTGPNYGYTF.

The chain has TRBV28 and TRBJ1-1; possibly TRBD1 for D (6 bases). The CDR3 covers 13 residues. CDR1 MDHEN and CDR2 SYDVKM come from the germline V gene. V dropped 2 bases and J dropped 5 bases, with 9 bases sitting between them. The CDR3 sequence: CASSLGGKTEAFF. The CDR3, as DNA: TGTGCCAGCAGTTTAGGGGGCAAGACTGAAGCTTTCTTT.

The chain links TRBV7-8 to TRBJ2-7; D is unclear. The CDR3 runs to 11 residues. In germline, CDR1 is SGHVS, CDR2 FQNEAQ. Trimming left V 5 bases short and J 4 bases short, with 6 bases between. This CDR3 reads CASSTTYEQYF. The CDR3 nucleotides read TGTGCCAGCAGCACTACGTACGAGCAGTACTTC.

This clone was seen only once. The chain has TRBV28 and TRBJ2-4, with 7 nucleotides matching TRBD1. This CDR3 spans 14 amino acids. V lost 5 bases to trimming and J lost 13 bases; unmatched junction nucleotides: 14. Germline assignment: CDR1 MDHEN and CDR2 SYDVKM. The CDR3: CASSPGQRRFRQYF. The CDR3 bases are TGTGCCAGCAGTCCGGGACAGAGGAGATTCAGGCAGTACTTC. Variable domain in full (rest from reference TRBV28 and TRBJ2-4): DVKVTQSSRYLVKRTGEKVFLECVQDMDHENMFWYRQDPGLGLRLIYFSYDVKMKEKGDIPEGYSVSREKKERFSLILESASTNQTSMYLCASSPGQRRFRQYFGAGTRLSVL.

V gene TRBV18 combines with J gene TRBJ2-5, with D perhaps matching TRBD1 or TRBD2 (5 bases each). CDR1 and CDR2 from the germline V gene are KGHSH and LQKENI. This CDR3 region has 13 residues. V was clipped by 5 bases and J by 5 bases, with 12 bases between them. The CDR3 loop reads CASSEGIGETQYF. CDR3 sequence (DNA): TGTGCCAGCTCAGAGGGGATTGGGGAGACCCAGTACTTC.

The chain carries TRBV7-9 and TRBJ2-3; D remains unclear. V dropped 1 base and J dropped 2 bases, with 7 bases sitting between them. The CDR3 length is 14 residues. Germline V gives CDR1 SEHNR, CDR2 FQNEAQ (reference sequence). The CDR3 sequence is CASSLGSDTDTQYF. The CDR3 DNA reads TGTGCCAGCAGCTTAGGTTCAGACACAGATACGCAGTATTTT.

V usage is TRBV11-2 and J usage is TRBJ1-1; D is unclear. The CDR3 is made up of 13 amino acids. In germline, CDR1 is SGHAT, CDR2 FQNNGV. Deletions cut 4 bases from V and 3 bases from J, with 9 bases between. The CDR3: CASSSDLDTEAFF. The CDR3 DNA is TGTGCCAGCAGCTCGGACTTGGACACTGAAGCTTTCTTT.

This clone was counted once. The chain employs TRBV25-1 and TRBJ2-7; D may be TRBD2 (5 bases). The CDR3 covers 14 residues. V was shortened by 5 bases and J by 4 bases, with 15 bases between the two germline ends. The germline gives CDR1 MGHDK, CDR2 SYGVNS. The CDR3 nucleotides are TGTGCCAGCAGTACCCGGGTCCCGGGGTACGAGCAGTACTTC. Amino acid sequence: CASSTRVPGYEQYF.

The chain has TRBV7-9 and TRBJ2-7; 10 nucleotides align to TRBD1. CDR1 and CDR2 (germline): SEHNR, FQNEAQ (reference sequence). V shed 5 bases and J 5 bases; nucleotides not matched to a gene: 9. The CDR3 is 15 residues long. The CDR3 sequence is CASSASGTGAHEQYF. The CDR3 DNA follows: TGTGCCAGCAGCGCGTCCGGGACAGGGGCCCACGAGCAGTACTTC.